This T cell receptor beta chain was recorded in a study of post-analysis software for immune sequencing data. On the study more broadly: Relapsing-remitting, secondary progressive and progressive-relapsing forms made up the multiple sclerosis disease courses.

V lost 6 bases, J lost 4 bases, and 19 bases lay in between. The CDR3 covers 15 residues. Germline-derived CDR1 and CDR2 are MDHEN and SYDVKM. Prepared TCR beta cDNA libraries contained unique molecular identifiers. T cells numbering about 0.95 to 11 million gave rise to about 490,000 cDNA molecules. In TCRdb, the PCR reads were re-called with MiXCR into one record per CDR3 protein. The sample records almost 700,000 distinct CDR3 sequences, 55% to 70% being singletons. Details on this clonotype: The antigen is undetermined.

Study-wide findings and caveats: Patients carried roughly 5 TRBV segments more frequently than controls did, and TRBV5-6, TRBV5-1 and TRBV20-1 were among them. The study found significantly lower normalized Chao1 diversity in multiple sclerosis patients than in controls. Co-batched samples clustered tightly together by F measure.

Sequenced: blood. The origin of this receptor is a girl aged 2 to 9 with multiple sclerosis. This rearrangement joins TRBV28 to TRBJ2-7; no reliable D call. CDR3 nucleotide sequence: TGTGCCAGCAGCCCCCCTGAGAAGAACGGTTACGAGCAGTACTTC. Its protein product is CASSPPEKNGYEQYF.